The entry below gives a single T cell receptor beta chain sequence along with its context. No antigen is known for it. No base qualities exist here, and no much larger clone lies one base off it. The CDR3 regions of human TCRbeta chains were subjected to immunosequencing. From the authors' description of their analysis: TCRs in the repertoires were matched against a reference library of SARS-CoV-2-specific TCRs that had been generated with the MIRA antigen-specificity platform. Breadth was defined as the fraction of unique TCRs that were SARS-CoV-2-associated, and depth was defined as the fraction of total T cells that were SARS-CoV-2-associated. Using the MIRA data, each spike-specific TCR was assigned both to the spike region to which the TCR was reactive and to a CD4 or CD8 class. Log10-transformed breadth and depth values were compared by one-way ANOVA with Sidak's multiple comparisons tests. TCRdb took over this immuneACCESS table, retaining in-frame rearrangements with V and J assigned. Such tables are incomplete; in checked studies, under half of the missing clones stem from an unresolved V gene, and the remainder is unexplained. V and J calls and clone size are those listed in that table; D and trimming were worked out from the DNA. Across this sample there are 250,000 to 300,000 clones, with approximately 94% seen only once. Less than 0.65% of the sample goes to the ten largest clones.

The CDR3 numbers 15 residues from cysteine through phenylalanine. The CDR3 DNA has 45 bases and is translated from base 1. CDR1 SGHRS and CDR2 YFSETQ are derived from the germline V gene. V lost 0 bases and J lost 5 bases, and the count of bases not matched to a germline gene is 4. This sample stems from a study of T cell responses to AZD1222 COVID-19 vaccine (dated by TCRdb to the early 2020s). For context, the study as a whole: TCR sequencing was performed for approximately 240 trial participants, of whom around 200 were given two doses of AZD1222 and around 25 were given two doses of MenACWY control vaccine. Enrollment into the trials was organized by age into subgroups of 18-55, 56-69 and 70-plus years, and those subgroups contained 148, 28 and 57 TCR-sequenced participants, respectively. What the research found in general, with its limitations: Because no day 14 peak-response samples were available, the repertoires could be characterized only after the peak T cell response. Participants were mostly white British, with more females than males. The authors suggested clonal diversity may have been underestimated. The 56-69-year group was small, and its depth increase did not reach significance, likely because of low power. After two AZD1222 doses, both the breadth and the depth of spike-specific TCRs were significantly higher than at day 0 and than in MenACWY recipients. Reportedly, almost half of the unique spike-specific TCRs recognized epitopes lying outside the regions that are mutated in the B.1.351 and B.1.1.7 variants. The vaccine-associated CD4 TCRs covered the entire spike protein, and the dominant responses fell in regions 160-218 and 743-854. Only five to seven AZD1222 recipients were SARS-CoV-2 seropositive at baseline, limiting conclusions about previously exposed vaccinees.

Read against the paper, the sample's time point label means: about 28 days (+/-7) after the second vaccine dose. AZD1222 recipients given second doses at about 4 weeks or at about 12 weeks were pooled, since spike-specific TCR depth and breadth were not found to differ between the two schedules. The vaccinee samples were drawn from two UK trials, COV001 and COV002, one of which was a single-blind randomized controlled phase 2/3 trial testing AZD1222 (ChAdOx1 nCoV-19) in healthy adults. Trial participant PBMC samples were collected at day 0 and day 28 after the second dose for TCRbeta chain sequencing.

The V gene is TRBV5-1 and the J gene is TRBJ2-1, with 8 bases matching TRBD1. This sample comprised peripheral blood, obtained 28 days after the second AZD1222 dose. The TCR sequence derives from an adult who received the AZD1222 COVID-19 vaccine. This receptor has the CDR3 CASSLGTGSNNEQFF. The sequenced DNA is TGCGCCAGCAGCTTGGGGACAGGGTCAAACAATGAGCAGTTCTTC.